This T cell receptor (beta chain) stems from a study of cytomegalovirus exposure and HLA in healthy donors. As for this clone: Its specificity is not known.

The PCR was carried out with 60 Vbeta primers and 13 Jbeta primers. The data were produced by immunoSEQ multiplex PCR, yet TCRdb's version contains in-frame clones alone and is incomplete. This sample's clone table lists around 210,000 clones. The germline CDR1 and CDR2 sequences are SGHRS and YFSETQ. V gave up 9 bases and J gave up 2 bases; unmatched junction bases: 11. This CDR3 is built from 15 residues. Findings and caveats of the study: Researchers left out some V segments, among them TRBV6-2 and TRBV6-3, as indistinguishable. Among TCR beta chains, those listed as cytomegalovirus-associated numbered about 160.

This rearrangement joins TRBV5-1 to TRBJ2-4; TRBD2 matches 7 bases. The sequencing input was PBMCs. This sequence originates from a woman younger than 45 in good health and CMV-seropositive. In DNA form, the CDR3 reads TGCGCCACCTCCGACGGGGGGAGCCCCAAAAACATTCAGTACTTC. This gives the protein CATSDGGSPKNIQYF. The full variable domain, completed using reference TRBV5-1 and TRBJ2-4, is KAGVTQTPRYLIKTRGQQVTLSCSPISGHRSVSWYQQTPGQGLQFLFEYFSETQRNKGNFPGRFSGRQFSNSRSEMNVSTLELGDSALYLCATSDGGSPKNIQYFGAGTRLSVL.